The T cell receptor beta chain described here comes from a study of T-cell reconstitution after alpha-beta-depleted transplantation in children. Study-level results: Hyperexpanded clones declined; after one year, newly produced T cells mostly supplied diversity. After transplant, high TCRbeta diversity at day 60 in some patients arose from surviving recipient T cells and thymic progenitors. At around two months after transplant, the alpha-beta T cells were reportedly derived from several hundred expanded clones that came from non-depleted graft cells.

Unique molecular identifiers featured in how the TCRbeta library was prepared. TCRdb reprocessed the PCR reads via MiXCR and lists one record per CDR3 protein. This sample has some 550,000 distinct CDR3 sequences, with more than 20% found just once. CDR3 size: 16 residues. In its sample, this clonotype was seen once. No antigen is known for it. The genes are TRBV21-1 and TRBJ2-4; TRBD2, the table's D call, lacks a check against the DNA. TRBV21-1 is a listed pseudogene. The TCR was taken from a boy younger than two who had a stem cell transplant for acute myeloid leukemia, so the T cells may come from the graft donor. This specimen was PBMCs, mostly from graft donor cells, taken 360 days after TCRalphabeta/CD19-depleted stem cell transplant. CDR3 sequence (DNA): TGTGCCAGCAGCAACCCCGGTAGAGGTCCCTCGTACATTCAGTACTTC. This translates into CASSNPGRGPSYIQYF.